The 8 T cell receptor beta chains below were found in one sample sequenced in a study of shared clonotypes between healthy human individuals. Repertoires were generated with immunoSEQ multiplex PCR, while TCRdb's copy carries only in-frame clones and drops some. The data hold 1 million to 1.3 million clones, with around 78% observed a single time. The specimen was memory CD4+ T cells from PBMCs. Subset here: CD45RA-negative fraction. These receptors all stem from a man aged 18 to 35 in good health. Some clones in this sample may be carry-over from other donors' samples.

Of note for this clone: Other nucleotide sequences from this sample produce the same CDR3. The gene calls are TRBV7-2 and TRBJ1-2; 9 bases map to TRBD1. CDR1 and CDR2 from the germline V gene are SGHTA and FQGNSA. V shed 2 bases and J 3 bases; nucleotides not matched to a gene: 1. The CDR3 has 14 residues. The CDR3 here is CASSLRTGDYGYTF. The CDR3 DNA reads as TGTGCCAGCAGCTTAAGGACAGGGGACTATGGCTACACCTTC.

The rearrangement joins TRBV19 to TRBJ1-5; no definite D call. CDR1 is LNHDA and CDR2 is SQIVND in the germline V gene (reference sequence). Trimming removed 2 bases from V and 10 bases from J, with 15 bases in between. The CDR3 contains 14 residues. CDR3 DNA sequence: TGTGCCAGTAGTATAAGCCTAGCAATCAGCCCCCAGCATTTT. It is translated as CASSISLAISPQHF.

The CDR3 spells CASSFRQGVGFHEQYF. The DNA of the CDR3 is TGTGCCAGCAGTTTTAGACAGGGGGTCGGTTTCCACGAGCAGTACTTC. V and J are TRBV28 and TRBJ2-7, with 9 bases identical to TRBD1. The CDR3 is 16 residues long. V was clipped by 3 bases and J by 5 bases; unmatched bases: 11. Germline V gene data show CDR1 as MDHEN and CDR2 as SYDVKM. The full variable domain, in which reference TRBV28 and TRBJ2-7 provide the parts outside the CDR3, is DVKVTQSSRYLVKRTGEKVFLECVQDMDHENMFWYRQDPGLGLRLIYFSYDVKMKEKGDIPEGYSVSREKKERFSLILESASTNQTSMYLCASSFRQGVGFHEQYFGPGTRLTVT.

This clone was counted a single time. The genes are TRBV7-2 and TRBJ2-1, with TRBD1 as a possible D gene (5 bases). Trimming shortened V by 1 base and J by 10 bases, and 14 bases separated the two germline ends. This CDR3 is built from 14 residues. The germline V gene has CDR1 SGHTA and CDR2 FQGNSA. The CDR3 loop reads CASSLGGGAGEQFF. CDR3 coding DNA: TGTGCCAGCAGCTTAGGAGGCGGAGCAGGGGAGCAGTTCTTC.

The V and J genes are TRBV5-1 and TRBJ2-5, with D possibly TRBD1 on 6 matching bases. Germline loops: CDR1 SGHRS, CDR2 YFSETQ. The CDR3 extends over 14 amino acids. V lost 3 bases, J lost 1 base, and 10 bases lay in between. CDR3 sequence (DNA): TGCGCCAGCAGCTACGGACAGCCCCAAGAGACCCAGTACTTC. As protein: CASSYGQPQETQYF.

The chain carries TRBV29-1 and TRBJ1-2, with 8 nucleotides matching TRBD1. CDR3 size: 15 residues. V was pared by 2 bases and J by 3 bases, with 8 bases of the junction left unmatched. The germline V gene has CDR1 SQVTM and CDR2 ANQGSEA. In DNA form, the CDR3 reads TGCAGCGTTGAATTGGCAGGGGGCGCGGACTATGGCTACACCTTC. This translates into CSVELAGGADYGYTF.

This clone was picked up many times. The chain links TRBV19 to TRBJ1-1; tentatively, D is TRBD1 (5 bases). Germline lookup yields CDR1 LNHDA and CDR2 SQIVND (reference sequence). Trimming removed 2 bases at V and 1 base at J, with 20 bases between. The CDR3 contains 18 residues. CDR3 in amino acids: CASSISRPATGPNTEAFF. CDR3 nucleotide sequence: TGTGCCAGTAGTATATCCCGGCCCGCTACGGGGCCGAACACTGAAGCTTTCTTT.

About this clone itself: The junction does not match germline at one end; this may be a read error. CDR3: CASSDSSLAGQIRPF. The CDR3 DNA sequence: TGCGCCAGCAGTGATAGTAGCCTAGCGGGCCAAATCCGTCCCTTC. V usage is TRBV10-1 and J usage is TRBJ2-7, with 8 nucleotides matching TRBD2. CDR3 length: 15 residues. Germline V gene lookup returns CDR1 WNHNN and CDR2 SYGVQD (reference sequence).